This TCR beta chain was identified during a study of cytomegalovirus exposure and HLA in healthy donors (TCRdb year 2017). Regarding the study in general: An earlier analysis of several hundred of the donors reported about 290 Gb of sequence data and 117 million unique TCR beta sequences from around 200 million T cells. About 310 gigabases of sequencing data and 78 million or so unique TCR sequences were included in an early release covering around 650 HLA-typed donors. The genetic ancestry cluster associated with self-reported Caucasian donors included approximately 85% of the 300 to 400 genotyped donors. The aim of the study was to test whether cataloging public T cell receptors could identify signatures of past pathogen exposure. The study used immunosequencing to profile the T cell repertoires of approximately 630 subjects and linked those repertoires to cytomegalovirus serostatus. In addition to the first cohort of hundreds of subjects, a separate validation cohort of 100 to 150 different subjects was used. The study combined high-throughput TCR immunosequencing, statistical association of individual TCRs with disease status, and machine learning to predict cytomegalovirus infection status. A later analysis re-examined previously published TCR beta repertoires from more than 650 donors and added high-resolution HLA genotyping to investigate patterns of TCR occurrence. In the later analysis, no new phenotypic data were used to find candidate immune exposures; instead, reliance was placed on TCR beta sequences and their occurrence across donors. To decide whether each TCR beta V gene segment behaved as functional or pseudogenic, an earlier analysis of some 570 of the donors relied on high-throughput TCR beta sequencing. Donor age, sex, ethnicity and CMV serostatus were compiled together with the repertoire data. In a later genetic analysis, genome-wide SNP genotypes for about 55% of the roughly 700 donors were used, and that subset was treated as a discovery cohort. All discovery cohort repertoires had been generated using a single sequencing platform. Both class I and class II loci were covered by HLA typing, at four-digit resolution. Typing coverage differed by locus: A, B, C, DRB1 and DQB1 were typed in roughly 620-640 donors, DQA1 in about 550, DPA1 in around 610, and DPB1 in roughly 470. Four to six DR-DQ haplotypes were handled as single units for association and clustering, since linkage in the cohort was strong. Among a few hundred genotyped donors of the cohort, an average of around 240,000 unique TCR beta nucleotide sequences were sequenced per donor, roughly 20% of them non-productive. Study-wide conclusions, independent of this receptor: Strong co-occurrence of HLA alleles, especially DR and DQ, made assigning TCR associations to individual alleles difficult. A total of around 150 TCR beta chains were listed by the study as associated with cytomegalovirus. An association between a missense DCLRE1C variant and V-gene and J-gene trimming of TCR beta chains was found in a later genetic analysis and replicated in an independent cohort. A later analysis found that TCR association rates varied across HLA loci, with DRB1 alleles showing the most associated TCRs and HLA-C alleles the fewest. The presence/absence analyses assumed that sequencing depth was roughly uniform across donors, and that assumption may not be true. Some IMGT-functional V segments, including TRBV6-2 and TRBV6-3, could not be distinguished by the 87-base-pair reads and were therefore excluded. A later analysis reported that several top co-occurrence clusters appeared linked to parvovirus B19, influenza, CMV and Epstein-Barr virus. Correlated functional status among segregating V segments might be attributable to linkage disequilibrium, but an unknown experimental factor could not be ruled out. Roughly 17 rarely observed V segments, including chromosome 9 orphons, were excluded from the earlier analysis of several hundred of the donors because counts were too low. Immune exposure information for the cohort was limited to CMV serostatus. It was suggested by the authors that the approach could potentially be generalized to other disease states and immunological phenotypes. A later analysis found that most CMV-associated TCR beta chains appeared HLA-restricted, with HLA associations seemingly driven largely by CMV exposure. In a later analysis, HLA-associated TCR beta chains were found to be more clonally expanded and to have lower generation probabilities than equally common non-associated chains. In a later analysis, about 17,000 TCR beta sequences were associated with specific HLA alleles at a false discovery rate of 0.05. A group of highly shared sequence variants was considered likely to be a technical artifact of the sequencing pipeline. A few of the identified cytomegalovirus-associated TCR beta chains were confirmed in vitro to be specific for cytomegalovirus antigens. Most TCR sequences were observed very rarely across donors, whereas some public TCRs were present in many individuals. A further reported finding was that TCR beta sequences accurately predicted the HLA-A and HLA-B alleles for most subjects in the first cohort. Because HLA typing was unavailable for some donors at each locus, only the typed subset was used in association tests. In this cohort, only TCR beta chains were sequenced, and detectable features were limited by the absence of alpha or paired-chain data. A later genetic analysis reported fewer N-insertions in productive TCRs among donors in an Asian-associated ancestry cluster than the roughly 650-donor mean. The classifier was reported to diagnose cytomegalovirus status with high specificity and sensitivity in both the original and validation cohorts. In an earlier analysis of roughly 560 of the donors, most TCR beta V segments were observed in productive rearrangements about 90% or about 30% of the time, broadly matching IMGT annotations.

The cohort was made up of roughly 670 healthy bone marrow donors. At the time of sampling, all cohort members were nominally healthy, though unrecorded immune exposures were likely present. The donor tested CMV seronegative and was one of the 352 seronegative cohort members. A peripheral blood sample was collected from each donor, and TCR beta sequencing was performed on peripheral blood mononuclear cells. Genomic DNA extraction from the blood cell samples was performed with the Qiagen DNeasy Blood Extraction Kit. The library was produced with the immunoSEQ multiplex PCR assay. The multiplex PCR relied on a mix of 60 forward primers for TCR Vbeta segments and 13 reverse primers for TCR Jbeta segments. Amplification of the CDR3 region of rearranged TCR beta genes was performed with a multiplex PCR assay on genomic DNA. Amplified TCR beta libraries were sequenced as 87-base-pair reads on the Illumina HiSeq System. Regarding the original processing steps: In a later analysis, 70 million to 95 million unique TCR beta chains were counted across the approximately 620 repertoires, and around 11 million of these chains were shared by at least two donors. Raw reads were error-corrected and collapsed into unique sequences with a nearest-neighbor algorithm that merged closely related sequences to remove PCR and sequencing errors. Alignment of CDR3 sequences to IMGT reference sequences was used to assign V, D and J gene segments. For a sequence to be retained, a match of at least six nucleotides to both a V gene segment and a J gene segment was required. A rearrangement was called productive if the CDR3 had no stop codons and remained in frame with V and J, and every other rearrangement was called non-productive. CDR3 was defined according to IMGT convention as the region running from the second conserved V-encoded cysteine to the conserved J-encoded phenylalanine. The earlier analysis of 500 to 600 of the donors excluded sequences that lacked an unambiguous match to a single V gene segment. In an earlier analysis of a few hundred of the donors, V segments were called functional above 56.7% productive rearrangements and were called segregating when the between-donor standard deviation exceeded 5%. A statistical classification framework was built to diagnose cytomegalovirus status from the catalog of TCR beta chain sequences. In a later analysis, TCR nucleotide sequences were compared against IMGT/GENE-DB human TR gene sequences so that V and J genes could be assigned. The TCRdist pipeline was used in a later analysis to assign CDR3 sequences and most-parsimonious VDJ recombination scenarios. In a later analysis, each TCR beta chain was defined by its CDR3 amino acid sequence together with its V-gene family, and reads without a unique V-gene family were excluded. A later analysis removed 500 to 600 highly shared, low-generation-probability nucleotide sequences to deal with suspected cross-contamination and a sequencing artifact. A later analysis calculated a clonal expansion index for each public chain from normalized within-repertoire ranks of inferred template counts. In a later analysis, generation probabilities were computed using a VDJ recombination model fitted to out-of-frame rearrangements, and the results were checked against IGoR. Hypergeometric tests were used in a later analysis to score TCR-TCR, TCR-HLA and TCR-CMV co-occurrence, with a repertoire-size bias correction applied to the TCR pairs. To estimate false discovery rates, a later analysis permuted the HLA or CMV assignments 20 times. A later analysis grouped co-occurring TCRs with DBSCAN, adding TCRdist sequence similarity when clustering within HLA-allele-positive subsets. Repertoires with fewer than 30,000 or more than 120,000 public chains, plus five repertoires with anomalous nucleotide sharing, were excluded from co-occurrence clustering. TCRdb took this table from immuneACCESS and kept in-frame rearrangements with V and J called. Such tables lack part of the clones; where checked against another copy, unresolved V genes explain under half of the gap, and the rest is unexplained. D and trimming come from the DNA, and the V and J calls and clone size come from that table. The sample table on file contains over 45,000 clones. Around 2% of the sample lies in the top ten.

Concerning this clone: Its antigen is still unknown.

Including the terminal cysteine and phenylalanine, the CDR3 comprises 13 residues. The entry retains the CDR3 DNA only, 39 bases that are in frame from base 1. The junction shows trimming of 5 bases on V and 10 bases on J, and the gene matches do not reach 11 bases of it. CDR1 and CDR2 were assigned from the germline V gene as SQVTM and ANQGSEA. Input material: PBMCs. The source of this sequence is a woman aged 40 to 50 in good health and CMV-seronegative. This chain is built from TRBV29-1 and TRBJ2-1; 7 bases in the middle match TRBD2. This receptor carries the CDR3 CSVPRDYSNEQFF. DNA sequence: TGCAGCGTTCCCAGGGACTATTCTAACGAGCAGTTCTTC.